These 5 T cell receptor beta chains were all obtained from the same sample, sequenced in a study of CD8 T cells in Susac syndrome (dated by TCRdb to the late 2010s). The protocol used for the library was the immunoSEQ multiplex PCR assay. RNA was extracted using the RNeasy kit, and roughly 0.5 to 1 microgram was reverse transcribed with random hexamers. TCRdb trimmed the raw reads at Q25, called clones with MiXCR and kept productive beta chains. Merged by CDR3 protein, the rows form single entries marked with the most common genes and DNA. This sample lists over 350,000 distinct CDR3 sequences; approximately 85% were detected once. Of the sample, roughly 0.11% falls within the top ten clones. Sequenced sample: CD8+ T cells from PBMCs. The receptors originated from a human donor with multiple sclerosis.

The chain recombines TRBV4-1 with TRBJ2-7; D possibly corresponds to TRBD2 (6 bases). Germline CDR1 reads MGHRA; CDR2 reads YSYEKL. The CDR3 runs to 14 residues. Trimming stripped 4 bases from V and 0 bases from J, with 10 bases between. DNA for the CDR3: TGCGCCAGCAGCCCAGCGACTAGCTCCTACGAGCAGTACTTC. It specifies CASSPATSSYEQYF.

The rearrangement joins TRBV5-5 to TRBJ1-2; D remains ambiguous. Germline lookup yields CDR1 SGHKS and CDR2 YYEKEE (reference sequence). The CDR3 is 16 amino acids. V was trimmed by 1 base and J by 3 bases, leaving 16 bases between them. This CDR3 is CASSLSALTADYGYTF. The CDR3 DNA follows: TGTGCCAGCAGCTTGAGTGCCCTTACTGCGGACTATGGCTACACCTTC.

This chain's CDR3 is CAISESKGQGRPQHF. The CDR3 DNA reads TGTGCCATCAGTGAGTCGAAGGGACAGGGCCGGCCCCAGCATTTT. The V and J genes are TRBV10-3 and TRBJ1-5; 9 bases align to TRBD1. The CDR3 consists of 15 residues. Germline CDR1 and CDR2: ENHRY and SYGVKD. After removal of 0 bases from V and 9 bases from J, the junction contained 6 bases not matched to a gene.

The DNA for the CDR3 is TGCAGCGTTGAACAGCGGGGGGGCTTCTCAGATACGCAGTATTTT. This sequence encodes CSVEQRGGFSDTQYF. The rearrangement uses TRBV29-1 and TRBJ2-3, with 10 bases fitting TRBD2. V shed 2 bases, J shed 4 bases, and the junction held 6 bases outside the gene matches. CDR3 length: 15 amino acids. Germline-derived CDR1 and CDR2 are SQVTM and ANQGSEA.

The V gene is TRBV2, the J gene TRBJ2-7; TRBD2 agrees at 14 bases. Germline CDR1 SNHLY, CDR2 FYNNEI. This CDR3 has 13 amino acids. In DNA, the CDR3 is TGTGCATCCGGGACTAGCGGGGGTTACGAGCAGTACTTC. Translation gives CASGTSGGYEQYF.